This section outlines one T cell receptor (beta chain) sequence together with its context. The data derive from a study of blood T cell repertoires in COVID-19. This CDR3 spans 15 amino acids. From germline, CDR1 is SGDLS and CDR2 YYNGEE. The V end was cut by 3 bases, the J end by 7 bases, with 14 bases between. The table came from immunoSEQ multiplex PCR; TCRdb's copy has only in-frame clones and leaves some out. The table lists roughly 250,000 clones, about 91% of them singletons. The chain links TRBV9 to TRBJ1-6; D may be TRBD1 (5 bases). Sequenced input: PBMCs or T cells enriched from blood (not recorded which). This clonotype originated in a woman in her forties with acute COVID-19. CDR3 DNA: TGTGCCAGCAGCGCCGACGTGACAGAAAATTCACCCCTCCACTTT. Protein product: CASSADVTENSPLHF.